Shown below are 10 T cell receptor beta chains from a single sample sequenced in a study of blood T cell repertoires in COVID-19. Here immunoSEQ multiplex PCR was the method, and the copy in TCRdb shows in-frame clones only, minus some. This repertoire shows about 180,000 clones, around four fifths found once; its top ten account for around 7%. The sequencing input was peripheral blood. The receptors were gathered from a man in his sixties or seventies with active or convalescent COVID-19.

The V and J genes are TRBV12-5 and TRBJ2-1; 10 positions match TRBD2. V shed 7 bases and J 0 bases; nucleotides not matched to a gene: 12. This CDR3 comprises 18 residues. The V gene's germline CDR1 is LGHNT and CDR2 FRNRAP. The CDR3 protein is CASVSSGGVLSSYNEQFF. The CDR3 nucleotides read TGTGCTAGTGTTTCTAGCGGGGGTGTATTAAGCTCCTACAATGAGCAGTTCTTC.

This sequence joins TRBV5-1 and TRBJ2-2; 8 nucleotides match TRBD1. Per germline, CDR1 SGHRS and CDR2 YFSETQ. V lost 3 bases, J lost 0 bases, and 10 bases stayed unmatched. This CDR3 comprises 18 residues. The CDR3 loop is CASSWGQVGTANTGELFF. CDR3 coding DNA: TGCGCCAGCAGCTGGGGACAGGTTGGGACCGCGAACACCGGGGAGCTGTTTTTT.

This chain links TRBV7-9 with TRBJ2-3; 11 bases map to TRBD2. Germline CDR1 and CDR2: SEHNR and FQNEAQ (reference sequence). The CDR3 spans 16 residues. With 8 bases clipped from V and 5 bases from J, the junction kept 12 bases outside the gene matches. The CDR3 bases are TGTGCCAGCGCAGCTAACTTAGCGGGGGGGTTAGATACGCAGTATTTT. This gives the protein CASAANLAGGLDTQYF.

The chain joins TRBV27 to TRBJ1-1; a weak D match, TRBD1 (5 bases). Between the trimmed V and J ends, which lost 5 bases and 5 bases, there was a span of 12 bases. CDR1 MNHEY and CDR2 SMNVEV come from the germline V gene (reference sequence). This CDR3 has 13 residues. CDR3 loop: CASSTWGGTEAFF. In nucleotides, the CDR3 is TGTGCCAGCAGTACCTGGGGGGGGACTGAAGCTTTCTTT.

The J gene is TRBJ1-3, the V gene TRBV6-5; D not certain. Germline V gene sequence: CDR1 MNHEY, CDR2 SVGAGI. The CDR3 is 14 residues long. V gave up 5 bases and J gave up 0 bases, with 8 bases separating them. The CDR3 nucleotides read TGTGCCAGCAGTCAGGACTACTCTGGAAACACCATATATTTT. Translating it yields CASSQDYSGNTIYF.

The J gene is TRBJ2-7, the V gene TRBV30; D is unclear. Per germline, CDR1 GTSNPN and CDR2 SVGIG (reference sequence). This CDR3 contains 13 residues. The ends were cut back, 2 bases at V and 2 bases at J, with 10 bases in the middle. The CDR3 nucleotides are TGTGCCTGGAGTACCGGAGCCACCTACGAGCAGTACTTC. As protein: CAWSTGATYEQYF.

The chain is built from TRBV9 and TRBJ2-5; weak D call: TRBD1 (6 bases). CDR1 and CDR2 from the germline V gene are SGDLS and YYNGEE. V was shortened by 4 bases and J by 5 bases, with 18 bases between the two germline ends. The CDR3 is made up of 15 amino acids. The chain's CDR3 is CASSPPHRVRETQYF. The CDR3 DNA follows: TGTGCCAGCAGCCCCCCCCACAGGGTGCGGGAGACCCAGTACTTC.

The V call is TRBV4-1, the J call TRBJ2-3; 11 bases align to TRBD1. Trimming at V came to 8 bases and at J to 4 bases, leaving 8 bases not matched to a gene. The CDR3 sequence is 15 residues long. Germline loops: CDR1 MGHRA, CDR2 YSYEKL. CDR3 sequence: CASGFPGQGADTQYF. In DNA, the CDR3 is TGCGCCAGCGGATTTCCGGGACAGGGGGCAGATACGCAGTATTTT.

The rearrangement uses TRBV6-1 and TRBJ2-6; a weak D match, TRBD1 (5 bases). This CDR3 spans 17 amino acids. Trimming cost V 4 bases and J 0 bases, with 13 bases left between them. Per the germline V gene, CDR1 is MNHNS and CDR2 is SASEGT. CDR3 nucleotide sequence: TGTGCCAGCAGTGGGTGGGCAGGGATCTCTGGGGCCAACGTCCTGACTTTC. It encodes CASSGWAGISGANVLTF.

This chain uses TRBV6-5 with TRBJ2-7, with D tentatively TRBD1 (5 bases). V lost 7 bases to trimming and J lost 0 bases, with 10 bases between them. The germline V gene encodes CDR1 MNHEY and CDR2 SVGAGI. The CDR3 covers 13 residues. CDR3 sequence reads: CASKTGGSYEQYF. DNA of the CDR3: TGTGCCAGCAAAACAGGTGGCTCCTACGAGCAGTACTTC.